The 4 T cell receptor beta chains listed next were all sequenced from one sample in a study of beta chain features in type 1 diabetes. These receptors have no identified antigens. Study-wide results and caveats: All four CD4+ subsets of Type 1 diabetes patients contained TCRB CDR3s that were moderately but significantly shorter.

Isolated RNA was reverse transcribed in full, so expressed TCRB transcripts were sequenced. Only in-frame clones appear in the TCRdb table, and some are missing; sequencing was by immunoSEQ multiplex PCR. The profile shows 140,000 or so clones, about 12% of them singletons. The sample consisted of central memory CD4+ T cells from blood. Receptors were obtained from a man aged 18 to 29 with type 1 diabetes.

This clone was counted ten times or more. The chain links TRBV27 to TRBJ2-2; D remains ambiguous. CDR3 length: 15 amino acids. Trimming took 7 bases from V and 0 from J, leaving 12 bases between them. Germline V lookup: CDR1 MNHEY, CDR2 SMNVEV (reference sequence). CDR3 sequence (DNA): TGTGCCAGCACCCACGGACGGACGAACACCGGGGAGCTGTTTTTT. Protein: CASTHGRTNTGELFF.

The rearrangement uses TRBV6-6 and TRBJ1-4; D is undetermined. The germline gives CDR1 MNHNY, CDR2 SVGAGI (reference sequence). The CDR3 spans 13 residues. Trimming took off 0 bases at V and 11 bases at J, with 10 bases between the two ends. This CDR3 reads CASSYSQKGKLFF. DNA for the CDR3: TGTGCCAGCAGTTACTCTCAAAAGGGTAAACTGTTTTTT.

This chain connects TRBV28 to TRBJ1-4; possibly TRBD1 for D (6 bases). With 6 bases removed from V and 3 bases from J, the gap between germline ends came to 11 bases. Germline CDR1 reads MDHEN; CDR2 reads SYDVKM. There are 14 residues in the CDR3. CDR3 protein: CASRWDTANEKLFF. The CDR3 DNA reads as TGTGCCAGCAGGTGGGACACGGCTAATGAAAAACTGTTTTTT.

Concerning this clone: A read error may produce the germline difference seen at one junction end. The J gene is TRBJ2-3, the V gene TRBV2; possibly TRBD2 for D (5 bases). CDR1 SNHLY and CDR2 FYNNEI come from the germline V gene. The CDR3 is 16 residues long. CDR3 bases: TGTGCCAGCAGCACCTTTTATGCGGGCGGCACGGATACGCAGTATTTT. It is translated as CASSTFYAGGTDTQYF.